Given below is one T cell receptor beta chain in context. V lost 1 base to trimming and J lost 3 bases, with 15 bases between them. Germline CDR1 reads GTSNPN; CDR2 reads SVGIG (reference sequence). The CDR3 has 15 residues. The sample originates from a study of cytomegalovirus exposure and HLA in healthy donors. Profiled with immunoSEQ multiplex PCR; TCRdb holds only in-frame clones, not every one. The sample holds over 80,000 clones, 85% seen once. The rearrangement links TRBV30 to TRBJ1-2, with D unresolved. This receptor was taken from a man younger than 30 in good health and CMV-seropositive. The source material was PBMCs. CDR3 DNA: TGTGCCTGGAGTGCTCGGCAGTGGAGGGACTATGGCTACACCTTC. Amino acids: CAWSARQWRDYGYTF.